This TCR beta chain is from a study of cytomegalovirus exposure and HLA in healthy donors. Germline assignment: CDR1 DFQATT and CDR2 SNEGSKA (reference sequence). The CDR3 contains 11 residues. V lost 1 base and J 4 bases, leaving 5 bases between the germline ends. Researchers ran the PCR with 60 Vbeta and 13 Jbeta primers. Measured with immunoSEQ multiplex PCR; TCRdb has only the in-frame clones, and not every one. The repertoire includes some 110,000 clones, 70% to 80% of them detected once, and about 1.6% sits in the top ten. On this clone: Other DNA sequences in the same sample also yield this CDR3.

Healthy bone marrow donors made up the cohort. The chain has TRBV20-1 and TRBJ2-7, with D unresolved. The sequenced sample was PBMCs. This receptor was taken from a woman aged 18-35 years in good health and CMV-seronegative. The CDR3: CSARVTYEQYF. CDR3 DNA: TGCAGTGCTAGAGTTACTTACGAGCAGTACTTC.